The clone carrying this T cell receptor beta chain has more than one count but fewer than ten. Its antigen is not identified. Findings and caveats of the study: Tumor memory CD4+ T cell TCR gene usage clustered with blood and lymph node memory CD4+ cells and lymph node naive CD4+ cells.

Semi-nested PCR with Nested Universal Primer A followed constant-region reverse priming of full-length variable regions. Each CDR3 protein gets one entry after TCRdb re-called the 5' RACE reads with MiXCR. Here the sample spans roughly 8,500 distinct CDR3 sequences, about half being singletons. Tregs were sorted as CD4+CD25+CD127-/low cells. Sequencing was performed on Tregs sorted from a lymph node. This TCR came from a female donor with breast cancer.

This chain's CDR3 is CASSYRGSYEQYF. Written as DNA, the CDR3 is TGTGCCAGCAGCTATCGAGGGTCCTACGAGCAGTACTTC. V gene TRBV27 combines with J gene TRBJ2-7; TRBD2 might be the D (5 bases). The CDR3 is 13 residues long. Trimming shortened V by 6 bases and J by 1 base, and 10 bases separated the two germline ends. The germline V gene has CDR1 MNHEY and CDR2 SMNVEV (reference sequence).